This T cell receptor beta chain was recovered during a study of shared clonotypes between healthy human individuals. Overall study: Three plates each covered CD4 naive and memory; CD8 naive two, CD8 memory one.

TCRdb's table, derived via immunoSEQ multiplex PCR, lists solely in-frame clones and lacks some. This sample has roughly 2.5 million clones; approximately 90% occur once, and the top ten carry 0.13% to 0.15%. Of note for this clone: What it recognizes is unknown.

Naive CD45RA+ and memory CD45RA-negative subsets were split from CD4+ cells. From germline, CDR1 is LNHDA and CDR2 SQIVND (reference sequence). Trimming shortened V by 3 bases and J by 4 bases, and 9 bases separated the two germline ends. The CDR3 runs to 13 residues. Study-wide results and caveats: Apart from blood, nothing was sampled; tissue repertoires likely differ.

This clonotype was sampled from a man aged 18 to 30 in good health. This sequence joins TRBV19 and TRBJ1-1; D unclear. Sequenced sample: naive CD4+ T cells sorted from blood. Sample subset: CD45RA+ positively selected. This CDR3 reads CASSIAVGTEAFF. The CDR3 DNA reads as TGTGCCAGTAGTATTGCGGTGGGCACTGAAGCTTTCTTT.